One and the same sample provided the 2 T cell receptor beta chains below, sequenced in a study of blood T cell repertoires in COVID-19. The assay was immunoSEQ multiplex PCR, and TCRdb's table has in-frame clones only and misses some. The repertoire holds around 300,000 clones, with approximately 91% as singletons. Sequencing used peripheral blood. The receptors originated from a man between 45 and 60 years old with acute or convalescent COVID-19.

The chain employs TRBV12-3 or TRBV12-4 and TRBJ1-2, with D hard to call. This CDR3 has 13 residues. The ends were cut back, 6 bases at V and 7 bases at J, with 15 bases in the middle. CDR3 in DNA: TGTGCCAGCAGCCTTTTATCCCCGGGTGGCTACACCTTC. Protein sequence: CASSLLSPGGYTF.

The chain links TRBV4-1 to TRBJ2-7; possible D gene TRBD1, 5 bases. V lost 4 bases, J lost 3 bases, and 13 bases lay in between. The CDR3 runs 14 residues. Germline loops: CDR1 MGHRA, CDR2 YSYEKL. The CDR3 loop reads CASSPQGIYYEQYF. The CDR3 DNA reads TGCGCCAGCAGCCCGCAGGGAATCTACTACGAGCAGTACTTC.